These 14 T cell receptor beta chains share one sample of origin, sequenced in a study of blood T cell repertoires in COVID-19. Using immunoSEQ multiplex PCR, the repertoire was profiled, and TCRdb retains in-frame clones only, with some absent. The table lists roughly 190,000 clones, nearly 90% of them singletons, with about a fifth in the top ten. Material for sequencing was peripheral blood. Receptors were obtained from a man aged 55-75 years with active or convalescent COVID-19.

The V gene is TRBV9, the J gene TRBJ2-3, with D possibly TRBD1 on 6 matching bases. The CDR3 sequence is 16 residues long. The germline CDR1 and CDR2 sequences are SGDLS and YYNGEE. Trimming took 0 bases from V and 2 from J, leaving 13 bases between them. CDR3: CASSVEQGTLTDTQYF. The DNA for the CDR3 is TGTGCCAGCAGCGTAGAACAGGGAACCCTCACAGATACGCAGTATTTT. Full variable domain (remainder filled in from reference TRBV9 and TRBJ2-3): DSGVTQTPKHLITATGQRVTLRCSPRSGDLSVYWYQQSLDQGLQFLIQYYNGEERAKGNILERFSAQQFPDLHSELNLSSLELGDSALYFCASSVEQGTLTDTQYFGPGTRLTVL.

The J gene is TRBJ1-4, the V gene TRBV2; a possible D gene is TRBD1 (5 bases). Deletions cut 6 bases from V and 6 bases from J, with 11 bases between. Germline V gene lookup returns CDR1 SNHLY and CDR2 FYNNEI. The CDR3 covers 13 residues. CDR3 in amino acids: CASREGSYEKLFF. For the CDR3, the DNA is TGTGCCAGCAGGGAGGGGTCTTATGAAAAACTGTTTTTT.

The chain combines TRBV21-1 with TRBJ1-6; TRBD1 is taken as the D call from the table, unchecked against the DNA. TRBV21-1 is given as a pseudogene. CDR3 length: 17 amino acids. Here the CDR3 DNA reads TGTGCCAGCCTGGGGCAGGGGAGACTCTCCTATAATTCACCCCTCCACTTT. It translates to CASLGQGRLSYNSPLHF.

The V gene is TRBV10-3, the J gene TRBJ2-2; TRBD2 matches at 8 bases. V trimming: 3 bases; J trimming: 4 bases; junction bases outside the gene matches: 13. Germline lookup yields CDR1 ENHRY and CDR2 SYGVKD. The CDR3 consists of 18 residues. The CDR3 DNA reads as TGTGCCATCAGTGATGGCGGGGGGCCCCCCTCAGGCACCGGGGAGCTGTTTTTT. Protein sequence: CAISDGGGPPSGTGELFF.

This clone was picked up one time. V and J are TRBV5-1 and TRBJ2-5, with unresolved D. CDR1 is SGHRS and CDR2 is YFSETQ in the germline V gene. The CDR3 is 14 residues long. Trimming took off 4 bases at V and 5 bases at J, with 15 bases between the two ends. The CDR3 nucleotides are TGCGCCAGCAGCCCAGGCTTATACTTGGAGACCCAGTACTTC. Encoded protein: CASSPGLYLETQYF.

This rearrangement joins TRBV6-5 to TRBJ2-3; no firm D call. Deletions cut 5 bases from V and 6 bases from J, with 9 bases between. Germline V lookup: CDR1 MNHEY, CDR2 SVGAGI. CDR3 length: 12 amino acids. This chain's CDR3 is CASSTTSDTQYF. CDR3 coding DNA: TGTGCCAGCAGTACAACCTCGGATACGCAGTATTTT.

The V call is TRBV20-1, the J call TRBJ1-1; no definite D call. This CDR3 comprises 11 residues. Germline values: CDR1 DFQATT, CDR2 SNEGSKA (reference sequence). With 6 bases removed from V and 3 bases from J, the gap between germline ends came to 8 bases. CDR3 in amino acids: CSASGDTEAFF. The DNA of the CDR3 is TGCAGTGCAAGCGGGGACACTGAAGCTTTCTTT.

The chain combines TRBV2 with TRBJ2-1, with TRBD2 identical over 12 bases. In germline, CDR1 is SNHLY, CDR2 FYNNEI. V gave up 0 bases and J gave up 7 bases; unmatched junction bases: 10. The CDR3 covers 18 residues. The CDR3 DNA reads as TGTGCCAGCAGTGAAGCCCTTACCTGGACTAGCGGGGAGAATGAGCAGTTCTTC. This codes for CASSEALTWTSGENEQFF. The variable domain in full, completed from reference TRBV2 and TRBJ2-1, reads EPEVTQTPSHQVTQMGQEVILRCVPISNHLYFYWYRQILGQKVEFLVSFYNNEISEKSEIFDDQFSVERPDGSNFTLKIRSTKLEDSAMYFCASSEALTWTSGENEQFFGPGTRLTVL.

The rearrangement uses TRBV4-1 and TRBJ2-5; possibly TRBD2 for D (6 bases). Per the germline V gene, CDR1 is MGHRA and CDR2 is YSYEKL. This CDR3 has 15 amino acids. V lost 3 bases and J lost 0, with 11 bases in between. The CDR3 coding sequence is TGCGCCAGCAGCCACGCGGGGACGTACCAAGAGACCCAGTACTTC. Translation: CASSHAGTYQETQYF.

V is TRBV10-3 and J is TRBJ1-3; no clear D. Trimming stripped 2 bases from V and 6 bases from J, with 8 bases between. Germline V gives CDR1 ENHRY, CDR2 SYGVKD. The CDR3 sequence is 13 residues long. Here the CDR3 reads CAISERGENTIYF. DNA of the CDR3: TGTGCCATCAGTGAGCGGGGAGAAAACACCATATATTTT.

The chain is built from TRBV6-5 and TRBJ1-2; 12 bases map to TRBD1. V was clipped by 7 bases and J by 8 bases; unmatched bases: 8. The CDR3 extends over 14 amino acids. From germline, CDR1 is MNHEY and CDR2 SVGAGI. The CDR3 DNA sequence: TGTGCCAGCAATAGGGACAGGGGGCGTGGGGGCTACACCTTC. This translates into CASNRDRGRGGYTF.

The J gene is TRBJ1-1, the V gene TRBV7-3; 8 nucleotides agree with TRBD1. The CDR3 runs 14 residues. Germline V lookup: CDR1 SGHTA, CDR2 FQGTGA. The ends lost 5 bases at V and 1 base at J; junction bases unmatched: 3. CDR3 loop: CASSVGQGNTEAFF. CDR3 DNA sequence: TGTGCCAGCAGCGTAGGACAGGGGAACACTGAAGCTTTCTTT.

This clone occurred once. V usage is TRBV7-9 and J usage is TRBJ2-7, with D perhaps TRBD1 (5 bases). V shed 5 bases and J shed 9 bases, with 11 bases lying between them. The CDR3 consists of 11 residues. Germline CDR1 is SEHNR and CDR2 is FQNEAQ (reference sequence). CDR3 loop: CASSPDIRQYF. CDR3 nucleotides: TGTGCCAGCAGCCCGGACATAAGGCAGTACTTC.

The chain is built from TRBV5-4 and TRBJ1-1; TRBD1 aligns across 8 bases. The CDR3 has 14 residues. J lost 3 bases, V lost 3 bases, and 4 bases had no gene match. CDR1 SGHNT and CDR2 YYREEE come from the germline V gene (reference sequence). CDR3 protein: CASSSYRGDTEAFF. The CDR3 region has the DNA TGTGCCAGCAGCTCCTACAGGGGGGACACTGAAGCTTTCTTT.